This T cell receptor beta chain comes out of a study of beta chain features in type 1 diabetes. This clone was seen a handful of times. Expressed TCRB transcripts got sequenced, as all isolated RNA was reverse transcribed. Method: immunoSEQ multiplex PCR; TCRdb's copy keeps in-frame clones and lacks some. The sample consists of approximately 160,000 clones, approximately 9% of them appearing once. V lost 4 bases and J 10 bases, leaving 23 bases between the germline ends. This CDR3 comprises 16 residues. CDR1 is SGHRS and CDR2 is YFSETQ in the germline V gene. The sample consisted of central memory CD4+ T cells from blood. The source of this sequence is a woman aged 18-35 years in good health. The genes are TRBV5-1 and TRBJ2-2; D remains unclear. The CDR3 sequence is CASSPTMTRWLEELFF. The DNA of the CDR3 is TGCGCCAGCAGCCCAACCATGACAAGATGGTTGGAGGAGCTGTTTTTT. The entire variable domain, with the rest obtained from reference TRBV5-1 and TRBJ2-2, is as follows: KAGVTQTPRYLIKTRGQQVTLSCSPISGHRSVSWYQQTPGQGLQFLFEYFSETQRNKGNFPGRFSGRQFSNSRSEMNVSTLELGDSALYLCASSPTMTRWLEELFFGEGSRLTVL.